This record concerns one T cell receptor beta chain sequence. Its antigen is not known. This record belongs to a study of T cells in Graves' hyperthyroidism and ophthalmopathy. The wider study: Staff took peripheral blood when the initial diagnosis was made, before any treatment began. Study findings and constraints: Most expanded thyroid clonotypes above 0.001 recurred in blood. Prediction of ophthalmopathy progression came a median about 6 months pre-onset.

Diagnoses rested on clinical symptoms, serum thyroxine and TRAb, thyroid ultrasound and orbital computed tomography. The CDR3 spans 14 residues. Between the trimmed V and J ends, which lost 6 bases and 2 bases, there was a span of 13 bases. The source material, RNA transcripts, was used to amplify TCR beta CDR3 regions. The HTBI primer set served for first-round RT-PCR of the TCR CDR3. In TCRdb, the multiplex PCR reads were re-called with MiXCR into one record per CDR3 protein. In the table there are roughly 300,000 distinct CDR3 sequences, 20% to 30% of which are singletons. The receptor comes from a man in his forties or fifties with Graves' hyperthyroidism that later progressed to Graves' ophthalmopathy. The V call is TRBV12-3 or TRBV12-4, the J call TRBJ2-5; TRBD2 might be the D (6 bases). Sequencing was done on a sample of blood. In nucleotides, the CDR3 is TGTGCCAGCAGCCCCATGGGACTTCAAGAGACCCAGTACTTC. Its protein product is CASSPMGLQETQYF.